Presented here are 5 T cell receptor beta chains from one specimen sequenced in a study of regulatory T cells in long-lasting Graves disease. Researchers made TCR beta libraries by using iRepertoire HTBI primers and running Arm-PCR on CDR3 regions. Using its own MiXCR run on the multiplex PCR reads, TCRdb lists one record per CDR3 protein. The data contain roughly 350,000 distinct CDR3 sequences, about a sixth of them singletons. Time point: newly diagnosed GD, antithyroid drugs for less than 3 months. With RNA extracted from PBMCs as input, the TCR library was made. These data also formed part of another study, on T cells in Graves' hyperthyroidism and ophthalmopathy.

This specimen consisted of peripheral blood mononuclear cells (PBMCs), obtained at new diagnosis, from a patient treated with antithyroid drugs. These receptor sequences come from a man aged 35 to 55 with Graves disease.

This clonotype has a count of ten or more. J is TRBJ1-1 and V is TRBV5-5; D unclear. CDR1 and CDR2 from the germline V gene are SGHKS and YYEKEE (reference sequence). Trimming pared 4 bases from V and 7 bases from J, leaving 17 bases between. CDR3 size: 14 residues. The CDR3 here is CASSRGPTPFEAFF. The CDR3 coding sequence is TGTGCCAGCAGCAGAGGACCGACACCCTTTGAAGCTTTCTTT.

Concerning this clonotype: One base away lies a much larger clone, so this may be a sequencing read error. The rearrangement uses TRBV4-2 and TRBJ1-5; D ambiguous. The germline CDR1 and CDR2 sequences are LGHNA and YNFKEQ. The V end was cut by 0 bases, the J end by 1 base, with 10 bases between. This CDR3 is built from 16 residues. Written as DNA, the CDR3 is TGTGCCAGCAGCCAAGAATGGTACCAGAGCAATCAGCCCCAGCATTTT. Translated, it gives CASSQEWYQSNQPQHF.

This clonotype has ten or more counts. The rearrangement joins TRBV5-1 to TRBJ2-2; D may be TRBD1 or TRBD2 (5 bases each). The CDR3 totals 15 residues. Germline CDR1 and CDR2: SGHRS and YFSETQ. With 1 base removed from V and 3 bases from J, the gap between germline ends came to 10 bases. The CDR3 region has the DNA TGCGCCAGCAGCTTGTCGGGACGGGACACCGGGGAGCTGTTTTTT. Protein: CASSLSGRDTGELFF.

This clonotype has at least ten counts. The rearrangement links TRBV5-1 to TRBJ2-3, with D unclear. CDR3 length: 14 residues. The V and J ends lost 4 bases and 1 base respectively, with 10 bases between them. Per germline, CDR1 SGHRS and CDR2 YFSETQ. CDR3 protein: CASSHRAGTDTQYF. As DNA, the CDR3 is TGCGCCAGCAGCCATCGGGCCGGCACAGATACGCAGTATTTT.

Only one count was recorded for this clonotype. This may come from a read error, since a much larger clone is one base off. The chain employs TRBV14 and TRBJ1-2; D unclear. Germline V gives CDR1 SGHDN, CDR2 FVKESK. The CDR3 spans 16 residues. The V end lost 0 bases, the J end lost 2 bases, and 13 bases lay between the germline ends. The CDR3 nucleotides read TGTGCCAGCAGCCAAGATCTGAGACTGGGGAACTATGGCTACACCTTC. As protein: CASSQDLRLGNYGYTF.